One and the same sample provided the 14 T cell receptor beta chains below, sequenced in a study of cytomegalovirus exposure and HLA in healthy donors (dated by TCRdb to 2017 to 2019). Library creation used the immunoSEQ multiplex PCR assay. The multiplex PCR relied on a mix of 60 forward primers for TCR Vbeta segments and 13 reverse primers for TCR Jbeta segments. Sourced from immuneACCESS, this table was stored by TCRdb with only in-frame sequences that have V and J called. A share of the clones is absent; for the studies checked, an unresolved V gene accounts for under half, and the remainder has no known explanation. The sample records about 150,000 clones, under 90% of which are singletons. The top ten hold over 2% of the sample. The sequenced sample was PBMCs. The receptors shown here come from a boy aged 2 to 10 in good health and CMV-seronegative.

The chain joins TRBV19 to TRBJ2-3; no clear D. V lost 6 bases, J lost 4 bases, and 14 bases lay in between. The V gene's germline CDR1 is LNHDA and CDR2 SQIVND (reference sequence). CDR3 length: 14 amino acids. The DNA for the CDR3 is TGTGCCAGTAGCGTCCTCAGTCGGGCAGATACGCAGTATTTT. Encoded protein: CASSVLSRADTQYF. The full variable domain, in which reference TRBV19 and TRBJ2-3 provide the parts outside the CDR3, is DGGITQSPKYLFRKEGQNVTLSCEQNLNHDAMYWYRQDPGQGLRLIYYSQIVNDFQKGDIAEGYSVSREKKESFPLTVTSAQKNPTAFYLCASSVLSRADTQYFGPGTRLTVL.

The gene calls are TRBV9 and TRBJ2-6; D not certain. The V gene's germline CDR1 is SGDLS and CDR2 YYNGEE. V dropped 3 bases and J dropped 5 bases, with 9 bases sitting between them. The CDR3 length is 14 residues. The CDR3 DNA sequence: TGTGCCAGCAGCGCCCAGGTCAGGGCCAACGTCCTGACTTTC. The encoded protein is CASSAQVRANVLTF. Full variable domain (remainder filled in from reference TRBV9 and TRBJ2-6): DSGVTQTPKHLITATGQRVTLRCSPRSGDLSVYWYQQSLDQGLQFLIQYYNGEERAKGNILERFSAQQFPDLHSELNLSSLELGDSALYFCASSAQVRANVLTFGAGSRLTVL.

This chain links TRBV27 with TRBJ2-6; D may be TRBD1 (6 bases). The CDR3 runs to 17 residues. The germline CDR1 and CDR2 sequences are MNHEY and SMNVEV (reference sequence). Between the trimmed V and J ends, which lost 3 bases and 0 bases, there was a span of 12 bases. In DNA form, the CDR3 reads TGTGCCAGCAGTTTTAGACAGGTTCCCTCTGGGGCCAACGTCCTGACTTTC. This encodes CASSFRQVPSGANVLTF.

This sequence joins TRBV28 and TRBJ2-7; D might be TRBD1 (6 bases). V was shortened by 5 bases and J by 2 bases, with 19 bases between the two germline ends. The CDR3 spans 16 residues. Germline V lookup: CDR1 MDHEN, CDR2 SYDVKM. The CDR3 DNA is TGTGCCAGCAGTGAGGTTATACAGGGCCCTCCCTACGAGCAGTACTTC. Protein product: CASSEVIQGPPYEQYF. Using reference TRBV28 and TRBJ2-7 for the parts outside the CDR3, the full variable domain is DVKVTQSSRYLVKRTGEKVFLECVQDMDHENMFWYRQDPGLGLRLIYFSYDVKMKEKGDIPEGYSVSREKKERFSLILESASTNQTSMYLCASSEVIQGPPYEQYFGPGTRLTVT.

The chain recombines TRBV7-8 with TRBJ2-1; 8 bases fit TRBD2. The CDR3 has 16 residues. CDR1 is SGHVS and CDR2 is FQNEAQ in the germline V gene. V shed 1 base and J 4 bases; nucleotides not matched to a gene: 6. This chain's CDR3 is CASSLGAGGGYNEQFF. The CDR3 bases are TGTGCCAGCAGCTTAGGGGCGGGAGGAGGGTACAATGAGCAGTTCTTC. Full variable domain (remainder filled in from reference TRBV7-8 and TRBJ2-1): GAGVSQSPRYKVAKRGQDVALRCDPISGHVSLFWYQQALGQGPEFLTYFQNEAQLDKSGLPSDRFFAERPEGSVSTLKIQRTQQEDSAVYLCASSLGAGGGYNEQFFGPGTRLTVL.

The chain recombines TRBV9 with TRBJ2-3, with D possibly being TRBD2 (5 bases). This CDR3 is built from 15 residues. V was cut by 0 bases and J by 4 bases, with 12 bases left in between. CDR1 is SGDLS, CDR2 YYNGEE, per germline. The CDR3 DNA follows: TGTGCCAGCAGCGTAGGAGGCGGGTACCCAGATACGCAGTATTTT. Amino acids: CASSVGGGYPDTQYF.

J is TRBJ2-7 and V is TRBV2; TRBD1 agrees at 9 bases. Germline lookup yields CDR1 SNHLY and CDR2 FYNNEI. This CDR3 spans 16 amino acids. Trimming cost V 7 bases and J 6 bases; bases outside gene matches: 16. CDR3 loop: CASKTLGQGRPSEQYF. CDR3 in DNA: TGTGCCAGCAAGACTTTAGGACAGGGGCGTCCTAGCGAGCAGTACTTC.

The CDR3 DNA sequence: TGCGCCAGCAGCTTAGCGGGACTTGAGTACGAGCAGTACTTC. Residues: CASSLAGLEYEQYF. The V and J genes are TRBV5-1 and TRBJ2-7; TRBD2 agrees at 7 bases. V was pared by 2 bases and J by 4 bases, with 6 bases of the junction left unmatched. The CDR3 sequence is 14 residues long. Germline CDR1 is SGHRS and CDR2 is YFSETQ.

The chain uses TRBV12-1 and TRBJ2-7; whether TRBD2, the table's D call, matches the DNA was not checked. TRBV12-1 is a pseudogene. The CDR3 totals 18 residues. CDR3 nucleotide sequence: TGTGCCAGCAGCTTTCGGGGGACTAGCGGGAAGAGCTCCTACGAGCAGTACTTC. This translates into CASSFRGTSGKSSYEQYF.

The chain recombines TRBV6-1 with TRBJ2-5; 9 bases map to TRBD1. The DNA end lines up better with TRBJ2-7; the J call may be wrong. The CDR3 runs to 14 residues. The germline gives CDR1 MNHNS, CDR2 SASEGT. The CDR3 loop reads CASRAGTGFDEQYF. The CDR3 nucleotides read TGTGCCAGCAGAGCCGGGACAGGGTTCGACGAGCAGTACTTC.

This clone appeared once. The chain employs TRBV7-2 and TRBJ2-4; D may be TRBD2 (6 bases). The V gene lost 1 base and the J gene lost 3 bases, with 13 bases spanning the gap. This CDR3 has 16 amino acids. The germline gives CDR1 SGHTA, CDR2 FQGNSA. In DNA, the CDR3 is TGTGCCAGCAGCTTAGTACCTAGCGTGAGCAAAAACATTCAGTACTTC. The encoded protein is CASSLVPSVSKNIQYF.

V gene TRBV11-2 combines with J gene TRBJ2-2; 9 nucleotides agree with TRBD2. Germline lookup yields CDR1 SGHAT and CDR2 FQNNGV. Losses at the gene ends were 4 bases for V and 8 bases for J; bases not matched to a gene: 11. There are 16 residues in the CDR3. CDR3 bases: TGTGCCAGCAGCTCGATAGCGGGGGCGCGGGTGGGGGAGCTGTTTTTT. Protein: CASSSIAGARVGELFF.

The J gene is TRBJ1-3, the V gene TRBV29-1; D is ambiguous. There are 12 residues in the CDR3. V was clipped by 4 bases and J by 6 bases, with 10 bases between them. Germline V lookup: CDR1 SQVTM, CDR2 ANQGSEA. The CDR3 nucleotides are TGCAGCGTTGTAACGGGAGTAAACACCATATATTTT. It encodes CSVVTGVNTIYF.

The gene calls are TRBV5-4 and TRBJ2-3, with TRBD2 matching 8 bases. V was clipped by 4 bases and J by 4 bases; unmatched bases: 14. The CDR3 has 17 residues. Germline assignment: CDR1 SGHNT and CDR2 YYREEE (reference sequence). CDR3 region: CASSTRGGTRPSDTQYF. CDR3 sequence (DNA): TGTGCCAGCAGCACCAGAGGTGGGACTAGACCGTCAGATACGCAGTATTTT.